The 23 T cell receptor beta chains below come from one sample, sequenced in a study of shared clonotypes between healthy human individuals (dated by TCRdb to 2019 to 2021). CD8 naive samples consisted of CD45RO-negative cells that were positively selected for CCR7, yielding a CD45RA+CCR7+ population without TemRA cells. Libraries were made using the immunoSEQ multiplex PCR assay. Here the immuneACCESS table is served through TCRdb, limited to in-frame sequences with V and J called. Missing clones are a known gap in these copies; in checked studies unresolved V genes cover under half, and the rest lacks a known reason. Here the sample has over 2,000,000 clones; around 93% occur a single time. Clones ranked in the top ten supply around 1.8% of the sample. The sample taken for sequencing was naive CD8+ T cells from PBMCs. The meaning of the sample's cell subset or site label: CD45RA+CCR7+. These receptors were collected from a young man in good health. Some clones in this sample may be carry-over from other donors' samples.

The chain carries TRBV30 and TRBJ2-1; D is ambiguous. The CDR3 is 12 residues long. Germline values: CDR1 GTSNPN, CDR2 SVGIG (reference sequence). Between the trimmed V and J ends, which lost 3 bases and 8 bases, there was a span of 11 bases. The CDR3 region is CAWRFYKDEQFF. The DNA of the CDR3 is TGTGCCTGGAGATTCTATAAGGATGAGCAGTTCTTC.

The V and J genes are TRBV4-2 and TRBJ1-4; D gene ambiguous. Germline-derived CDR1 and CDR2 are LGHNA and YNFKEQ. Trimming stripped 3 bases from V and 3 bases from J, with 17 bases between. The CDR3 runs to 17 residues. CDR3 sequence reads: CASSHKGREGANEKLFF. CDR3 DNA sequence: TGTGCCAGCAGCCACAAAGGGAGGGAGGGTGCTAATGAAAAACTGTTTTTT.

The genes are TRBV19 and TRBJ1-2; D ambiguous. Germline lookup yields CDR1 LNHDA and CDR2 SQIVND (reference sequence). This CDR3 is 16 amino acids long. Between the trimmed V and J ends, which lost 5 bases and 7 bases, there was a span of 23 bases. CDR3 bases: TGTGCCAGTAGTTTCCCGTGGGAGAAAAGAAAGGGTGGCTACACCTTC. It yields the protein CASSFPWEKRKGGYTF. Drawing the rest from reference TRBV19 and TRBJ1-2, the complete variable domain is DGGITQSPKYLFRKEGQNVTLSCEQNLNHDAMYWYRQDPGQGLRLIYYSQIVNDFQKGDIAEGYSVSREKKESFPLTVTSAQKNPTAFYLCASSFPWEKRKGGYTFGSGTRLTVV.

This clone is a singleton in its sample. The rearrangement links TRBV19 to TRBJ1-1; 7 bases line up with TRBD1. V lost 0 bases to trimming and J lost 2 bases; unmatched junction nucleotides: 9. This CDR3 contains 17 residues. Germline V gives CDR1 LNHDA, CDR2 SQIVND (reference sequence). The CDR3 spells CASSIDDTGEENTEAFF. CDR3 coding DNA: TGTGCCAGTAGTATAGATGATACAGGGGAAGAAAACACTGAAGCTTTCTTT.

This clone was seen a single time. This chain uses TRBV5-6 with TRBJ1-2; D remains ambiguous. Germline CDR1 reads SGHDT; CDR2 reads YYEEEE. Trimming removed 5 bases from V and 0 bases from J, with 11 bases in between. The CDR3 runs to 14 residues. Written as DNA, the CDR3 is TGTGCCAGCAGATTTAACGGGGCTAACTATGGCTACACCTTC. It is translated as CASRFNGANYGYTF.

The CDR3 region is CASSPRLAREQYF. Written as DNA, the CDR3 is TGCGCCAGCAGCCCCCGACTAGCCCGAGAGCAGTACTTC. The chain couples TRBV4-3 to TRBJ2-7; TRBD2 aligns across 7 bases. Trimming took 4 bases from V and 7 from J; bases not matched to a gene: 7. Germline CDR1 LGHNA, CDR2 YSLEER. CDR3 length equals 13 residues.

The chain employs TRBV4-1 and TRBJ2-7; D unclear. Germline V gives CDR1 MGHRA, CDR2 YSYEKL. Trimming stripped 0 bases from V and 3 bases from J, with 6 bases between. CDR3 length equals 13 residues. CDR3 sequence reads: CASSQDSRYEQYF. The CDR3 DNA is TGCGCCAGCAGCCAAGATAGTCGCTACGAGCAGTACTTC.

This chain connects TRBV6-1 to TRBJ2-5, with D possibly called TRBD1 or TRBD2 (5 bases each). V gave up 4 bases and J gave up 5 bases, with 20 bases separating them. Germline V lookup: CDR1 MNHNS, CDR2 SASEGT. This CDR3 has 16 amino acids. CDR3 nucleotide sequence: TGTGCCAGCAGTGGGGATTGGGGACCGCTCGGGGAGACCCAGTACTTC. Its translation is CASSGDWGPLGETQYF.

V is TRBV6-1 and J is TRBJ2-5, with D maybe TRBD2 (5 bases). Trimming removed 0 bases at V and 4 bases at J, with 9 bases between. Looked up from germline, CDR1 is MNHNS and CDR2 is SASEGT. This CDR3 has 14 residues. CDR3 sequence: CASSEAEVRETQYF. The CDR3 DNA reads as TGTGCCAGCAGTGAAGCGGAGGTGAGAGAGACCCAGTACTTC.

The J gene is TRBJ1-5, the V gene TRBV6-5; 10 bases map to TRBD1. CDR3 length: 14 residues. Germline-derived CDR1 and CDR2 are MNHEY and SVGAGI. Unmatched junction bases numbered 10, after V lost 6 bases and J lost 11 bases. CDR3 nucleotides: TGTGCCAGCAGCGAGGGACAGGGGTTTTTGTCCCAGCATTTT. Its translation is CASSEGQGFLSQHF.

The chain employs TRBV27 and TRBJ2-7, with a possible D match to TRBD1 (5 bases). The germline V gene has CDR1 MNHEY and CDR2 SMNVEV (reference sequence). V shed 4 bases and J shed 2 bases, with 12 bases lying between them. The CDR3 consists of 14 residues. The CDR3 protein is CASSSAGFPYEQYF. For the CDR3, the DNA is TGTGCCAGCAGTTCTGCAGGGTTTCCCTACGAGCAGTACTTC.

The rearrangement links TRBV7-3 to TRBJ2-7; tentative D call: TRBD2 (6 bases). Trimming took off 4 bases at V and 7 bases at J, with 17 bases between the two ends. The V gene's germline CDR1 is SGHTA and CDR2 FQGTGA. CDR3 size: 14 residues. The CDR3 nucleotides read TGTGCCAGCAGCTACGTGGGCGGGGCCGAGGAGCAGTACTTC. Its translation: CASSYVGGAEEQYF.

The rearrangement joins TRBV6-6 to TRBJ2-3; D may be TRBD2 (5 bases). The germline gives CDR1 MNHNY, CDR2 SVGAGI (reference sequence). Trimming shortened V by 0 bases and J by 5 bases, and 9 bases separated the two germline ends. The CDR3 runs to 14 residues. CDR3 nucleotide sequence: TGTGCCAGCAGTTACTCGAGAGGGTTAGATACGCAGTATTTT. This sequence encodes CASSYSRGLDTQYF.

CDR3 nucleotides: TGTGCCAGTAGTCCACAGCGGGAGGGCCCTCTCGAGCAGTACTTC. Amino acids: CASSPQREGPLEQYF. The chain uses TRBV19 and TRBJ2-7; 10 nucleotides line up with TRBD2. The junction had 10 bases not matched to a gene; V was cut back by 5 bases and J by 6 bases. This CDR3 contains 15 residues. CDR1 is LNHDA and CDR2 is SQIVND in the germline V gene (reference sequence). The full variable domain, completed using reference TRBV19 and TRBJ2-7, is DGGITQSPKYLFRKEGQNVTLSCEQNLNHDAMYWYRQDPGQGLRLIYYSQIVNDFQKGDIAEGYSVSREKKESFPLTVTSAQKNPTAFYLCASSPQREGPLEQYFGPGTRLTVT.

In its sample, this clone was seen a few times. The chain couples TRBV19 to TRBJ1-1; weak D call: TRBD1 (6 bases). The length of the CDR3 is 13 residues. Trimming shortened V by 5 bases and J by 5 bases, and 12 bases separated the two germline ends. Germline V lookup: CDR1 LNHDA, CDR2 SQIVND (reference sequence). The CDR3 loop reads CASSPGHRTEAFF. As DNA, the CDR3 is TGTGCCAGTAGTCCGGGACATCGGACTGAAGCTTTCTTT. Full variable domain (rest looked up from reference TRBV19 and TRBJ1-1): DGGITQSPKYLFRKEGQNVTLSCEQNLNHDAMYWYRQDPGQGLRLIYYSQIVNDFQKGDIAEGYSVSREKKESFPLTVTSAQKNPTAFYLCASSPGHRTEAFFGQGTRLTVV.

This rearrangement joins TRBV27 to TRBJ1-2; maybe TRBD1 (6 bases). The ends were cut back, 10 bases at V and 1 base at J, with 19 bases in the middle. The CDR3 loop spans 15 amino acids. Germline loops: CDR1 MNHEY, CDR2 SMNVEV (reference sequence). CDR3 region: CATGGWGADNYGYTF. The CDR3 DNA sequence: TGTGCCACCGGGGGATGGGGGGCAGATAACTATGGCTACACCTTC.

The chain combines TRBV6-5 with TRBJ2-2; D gene ambiguous. Trimming shortened V by 5 bases and J by 2 bases, and 9 bases separated the two germline ends. Looked up from germline, CDR1 is MNHEY and CDR2 is SVGAGI. The CDR3 spans 14 residues. The CDR3 reads CASSITANTGELFF. The CDR3, as DNA: TGTGCCAGCAGTATCACCGCCAACACCGGGGAGCTGTTTTTT.

CDR3 DNA: TGTGCCAGCAGCTCCTCGGGGGCAAGTGGCGAGCAGTACTTC. Translation gives CASSSSGASGEQYF. The chain is built from TRBV7-7 and TRBJ2-7; either TRBD1 or TRBD2 may fit D (6 bases each). There are 14 residues in the CDR3. V lost 4 bases and J lost 6, with 16 bases in between. The germline CDR1 and CDR2 sequences are SSHAT and FNYEAQ (reference sequence).

Regarding this clone: This could be a read error, since a much larger clone is one nucleotide away. This sample includes further DNA sequences coding for the same CDR3. This chain uses TRBV7-9 with TRBJ1-1; the D gene is possibly TRBD1 (5 bases). The V end was cut by 1 base, the J end by 6 bases, with 6 bases between. Germline values: CDR1 SEHNR, CDR2 FQNEAQ (reference sequence). The length of the CDR3 is 12 residues. The CDR3 DNA is TGTGCCAGCAGCTTAGGGGGGGCTGAAGCTTTCTTT. Translated, it gives CASSLGGAEAFF.

The rearrangement uses TRBV19 and TRBJ2-7; D may correspond to TRBD1 or TRBD2 (5 bases each). CDR1 and CDR2 (germline): LNHDA, SQIVND (reference sequence). This CDR3 has 14 residues. Trimming took off 3 bases at V and 2 bases at J, with 11 bases between the two ends. The CDR3: CASSMGPRAYEQYF. CDR3 DNA: TGTGCCAGTAGTATGGGACCGCGGGCCTACGAGCAGTACTTC.

This clone was seen a single time. The same CDR3 also results from other DNA sequences found in this sample. The chain is built from TRBV9 and TRBJ2-7; 11 positions agree with TRBD1. CDR3 size: 14 residues. Germline loops: CDR1 SGDLS, CDR2 YYNGEE. Unmatched junction bases numbered 2, after V lost 0 bases and J lost 6 bases. This CDR3 reads CASSVAGTGGEQYF. The CDR3 nucleotides are TGTGCCAGCAGCGTAGCCGGGACAGGGGGCGAGCAGTACTTC.

The J gene is TRBJ1-1, the V gene TRBV7-9; 9 bases are shared with TRBD1. Germline V gene sequence: CDR1 SEHNR, CDR2 FQNEAQ (reference sequence). The CDR3 runs 16 residues. Losses at the gene ends were 5 bases for V and 3 bases for J; bases not matched to a gene: 10. The CDR3 loop is CASSHRTGENHTEAFF. The CDR3 DNA reads as TGTGCCAGCAGCCACCGGACAGGGGAGAATCACACTGAAGCTTTCTTT.

The gene calls are TRBV7-8 and TRBJ2-2; the D gene could be TRBD1 or TRBD2 (5 bases each). Germline-derived CDR1 and CDR2 are SGHVS and FQNEAQ. The CDR3 loop spans 14 amino acids. V dropped 11 bases and J dropped 0 bases, with 13 bases sitting between them. CDR3 in DNA: TGTGCCGCCCGGGGCGCCTCGAACACCGGGGAGCTGTTTTTT. Its translation is CAARGASNTGELFF.